This T cell receptor (beta chain) comes out of a study of blood T cell repertoires in COVID-19 (dated by TCRdb to 2019 to 2021). General notes on the study: Samples covering the acute and convalescent phases of COVID-19 were provided by collaborators in the United States, Italy and Spain. The material from the prospective study consisted of cDNA or gDNA derived from T cells, B-cell-depleted T cells, or PBMCs. Where available, HLA class I and class II types were taken from metadata supplied by the sample provider and were not determined by assay-based typing. The repertoires were made available in a free public database intended to serve as a resource for research on the immune response to SARS-CoV-2. Nearly every sample came with metadata listing a de-identified subject ID, COVID-19 status, age in years and sex. Subjects who had been exposed to COVID-19, were actively infected with it, or had recovered from it provided the deeply sampled blood TCRbeta repertoires that made up the dataset. The samples were drawn from the first 160 participants of the ongoing ImmuneRACE study and from over 950 subjects provided by 6 global collaborators. Overall results and qualifications from the work: The quantity of clinical and demographic metadata differed by source and by participant and was supplied without curation.

The immunoSEQ Assay, a bias-controlled multiplex PCR, was used to amplify TCRbeta CDR3 regions from genomic DNA. The source study handled its data this way. The number of nucleated cells in each sample was estimated by amplification of reference gene primers within the assay. To quantify the absolute abundance of each unique TCRbeta CDR3 rearrangement, sequence reads were collapsed and filtered. For each sample, productive Simpson clonality was calculated by taking the square root of Simpson's diversity index across productive rearrangements. TCRdb limited this immuneACCESS table to in-frame rearrangements with V and J called. A share of clones is missing; checked studies link under half to unresolved V genes, and the rest is unexplained. That table furnishes V, J and clone size, whereas the DNA furnished D and trimming. The sample profile shows some 230,000 clones; around 82% of them were found once. Jointly, the top ten make up 2% to 2.5% of the sample.

The CDR3 measures 14 amino acids from cysteine to phenylalanine. The entry retains the CDR3 DNA only, 42 bases that are in frame from base 1. V trim: 3 bases; J trim: 4 bases; unmatched bases: 5. The germline V gene supplies CDR1 SGHRS and CDR2 YFSETQ. Of note for this clone: Its target antigen remains unknown. Base qualities are not provided; no much larger clone lies one nucleotide away.

Each collaborating institution followed its own protocols to collect whole blood in K2EDTA tubes. For TCRbeta analysis, collaborators shipped samples in one of three forms: frozen whole blood, isolated PBMCs, or DNA extracted from either of those sample types. In this chain, TRBV5-1 is recombined with TRBJ1-1, and 8 junction bases match TRBD1. This clonotype originated in an older woman with acute or convalescent COVID-19. Sequencing was done on a sample of peripheral blood. The nucleotide sequence is given as TGCGCCAGCAGCTCAGGACAGGGTGGCACTGAAGCTTTCTTT. Translated, it reads CASSSGQGGTEAFF.